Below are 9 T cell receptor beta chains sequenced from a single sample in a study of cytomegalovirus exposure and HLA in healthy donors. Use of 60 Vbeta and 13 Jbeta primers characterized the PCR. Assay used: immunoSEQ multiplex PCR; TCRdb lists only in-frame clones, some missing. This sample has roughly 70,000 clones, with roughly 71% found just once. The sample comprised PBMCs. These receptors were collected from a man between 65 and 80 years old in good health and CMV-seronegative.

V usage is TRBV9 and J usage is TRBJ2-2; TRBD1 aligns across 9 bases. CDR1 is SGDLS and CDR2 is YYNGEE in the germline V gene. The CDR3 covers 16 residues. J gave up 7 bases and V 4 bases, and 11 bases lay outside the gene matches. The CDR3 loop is CASSPWTGEDNGELFF. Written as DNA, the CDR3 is TGTGCCAGCAGCCCCTGGACAGGGGAAGATAACGGGGAGCTGTTTTTT.

CDR3 loop: CASSLSGRETQYF. The CDR3 nucleotides are TGTGCCAGCAGCTTATCTGGTCGGGAGACCCAGTACTTC. The chain is built from TRBV7-6 and TRBJ2-5; D remains unclear. The V gene lost 2 bases and the J gene lost 5 bases, with 9 bases spanning the gap. Germline loops: CDR1 SGHVS, CDR2 FNYEAQ. The CDR3 is 13 amino acids.

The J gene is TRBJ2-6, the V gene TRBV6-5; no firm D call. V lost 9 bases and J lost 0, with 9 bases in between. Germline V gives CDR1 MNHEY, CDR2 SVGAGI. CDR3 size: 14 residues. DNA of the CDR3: TGTGCCAGTCGGGTTCCCTCTGGGGCCAACGTCCTGACTTTC. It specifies CASRVPSGANVLTF.

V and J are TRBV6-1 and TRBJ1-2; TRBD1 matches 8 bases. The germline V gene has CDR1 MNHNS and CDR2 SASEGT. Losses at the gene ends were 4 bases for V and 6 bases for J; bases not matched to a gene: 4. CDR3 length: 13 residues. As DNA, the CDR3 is TGTGCCAGCAGTGGAGGGGACAGGCATGGCTACACCTTC. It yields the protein CASSGGDRHGYTF.

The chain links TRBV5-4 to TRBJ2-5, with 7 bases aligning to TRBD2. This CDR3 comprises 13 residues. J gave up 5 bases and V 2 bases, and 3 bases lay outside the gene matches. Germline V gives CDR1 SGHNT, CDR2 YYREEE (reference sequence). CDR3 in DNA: TGTGCCAGCAGCTTTCAGGGAGGGGAGACCCAGTACTTC. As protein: CASSFQGGETQYF.

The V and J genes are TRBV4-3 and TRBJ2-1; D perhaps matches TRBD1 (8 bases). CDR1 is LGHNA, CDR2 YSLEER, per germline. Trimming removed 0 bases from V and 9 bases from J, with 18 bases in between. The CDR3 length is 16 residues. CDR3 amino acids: CASSQDRTGRAGEQFF. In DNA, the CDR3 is TGCGCCAGCAGCCAAGATCGGACAGGGAGGGCGGGTGAGCAGTTCTTC.

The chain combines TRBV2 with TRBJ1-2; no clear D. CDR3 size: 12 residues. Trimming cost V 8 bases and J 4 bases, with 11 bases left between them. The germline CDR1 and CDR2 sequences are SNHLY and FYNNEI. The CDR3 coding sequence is TGTGCCAGCGGGCAGAACCTCTATGGCTACACCTTC. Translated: CASGQNLYGYTF.

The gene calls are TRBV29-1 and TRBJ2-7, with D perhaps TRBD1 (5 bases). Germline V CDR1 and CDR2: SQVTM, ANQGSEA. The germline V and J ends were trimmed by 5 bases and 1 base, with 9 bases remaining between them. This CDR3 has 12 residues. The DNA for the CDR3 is TGCAGCGTTATGACAGCTTCCTACGAGCAGTACTTC. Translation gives CSVMTASYEQYF.

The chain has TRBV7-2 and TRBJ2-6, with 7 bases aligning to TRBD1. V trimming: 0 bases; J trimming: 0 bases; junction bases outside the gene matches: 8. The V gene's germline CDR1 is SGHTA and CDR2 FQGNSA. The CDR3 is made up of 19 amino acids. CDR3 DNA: TGTGCCAGCAGCTTAGCCTCACAGGGGCCTTACTCTGGGGCCAACGTCCTGACTTTC. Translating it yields CASSLASQGPYSGANVLTF.